This T cell receptor (beta chain) was documented in a study of CD8 T cells in ankylosing spondylitis. Germline V CDR1 and CDR2: MNHEY, SVGEGT. The V gene end was trimmed by 2 bases and the J gene end by 3 bases; junction bases not matched to a gene: 2. This CDR3 spans 15 amino acids. Study-wide points: Some of the motif variants had earlier been found in reactive arthritis patients' fluid and blood.

TCRdb reprocessed the 5' RACE reads via MiXCR and lists one record per CDR3 protein. Of roughly 150,000 distinct CDR3 sequences in the sample, around a third were seen once. As for this clonotype: Its specificity is not known.

The source is a male donor with ankylosing spondylitis. V is TRBV6-2 or TRBV6-3 and J is TRBJ2-1; 9 bases align to TRBD1. Material: synovial fluid, either unsorted or a sorted T cell fraction (not recorded which). This chain's CDR3 is CASSYGTGSYNEQFF. The CDR3 DNA is TGTGCCAGCAGTTACGGGACAGGGAGCTACAATGAGCAGTTCTTC.